The next 2 T cell receptor beta chains were all read from a single sample in a study of cytomegalovirus exposure and HLA in healthy donors. Amplification used 60 Vbeta primers and 13 Jbeta primers. Generated by immunoSEQ multiplex PCR, the TCRdb table keeps only in-frame clones and is missing some. The sample yields 95,000 to 150,000 clones, around three quarters seen once. Sequencing input: PBMCs. Every receptor here comes from a woman aged 45-65 years in good health and CMV-seronegative.

CDR3 residues: CASSQDRLAEMYQETQYF. The CDR3 region has the DNA TGTGCCAGCAGCCAAGATCGACTAGCGGAAATGTACCAAGAGACCCAGTACTTC. The V and J genes are TRBV14 and TRBJ2-5, with TRBD2 matching 9 bases. CDR1 is SGHDN and CDR2 is FVKESK in the germline V gene. This CDR3 is built from 18 residues. V was clipped by 0 bases and J by 0 bases; unmatched bases: 8.

The gene calls are TRBV5-5 and TRBJ2-7; 9 nucleotides align to TRBD2. The V gene end was trimmed by 1 base and the J gene end by 7 bases; junction bases not matched to a gene: 6. This CDR3 has 14 residues. The germline V gene has CDR1 SGHKS and CDR2 YYEKEE (reference sequence). The DNA of the CDR3 is TGTGCCAGCAGCTTGAGCGGGAGGCCCCTAGAGCAGTACTTC. This codes for CASSLSGRPLEQYF. Combining the CDR3 with reference TRBV5-5 and TRBJ2-7 gives the whole variable domain DAGVTQSPTHLIKTRGQQVTLRCSPISGHKSVSWYQQVLGQGPQFIFQYYEKEERGRGNFPDRFSARQFPNYSSELNVNALLLGDSALYLCASSLSGRPLEQYFGPGTRLTVT.